A single sample gave rise to the 2 T cell receptor beta chains below, sequenced in a study of cytomegalovirus exposure and HLA in healthy donors. Both 60 Vbeta primers and 13 Jbeta primers went into the PCR. The data were produced by immunoSEQ multiplex PCR, yet TCRdb's version contains in-frame clones alone and is incomplete. Of 150,000 to 200,000 clones in the sample, approximately 76% were seen once. The source material was PBMCs. The receptors shown here come from a female donor in good health and CMV-seronegative.

This chain links TRBV7-9 with TRBJ1-1; D may be TRBD1 (5 bases). Germline CDR1 and CDR2: SEHNR and FQNEAQ (reference sequence). The CDR3 runs to 14 residues. Deletions cut 1 base from V and 0 bases from J, with 6 bases between. CDR3 amino acids: CASSLEGMNTEAFF. The CDR3 DNA reads TGTGCCAGCAGCTTAGAGGGGATGAACACTGAAGCTTTCTTT.

Notes on this clone: The same CDR3 can be traced to other DNA sequences in this sample. The chain is built from TRBV9 and TRBJ1-2, with D possibly matching TRBD1 (6 bases). V was pared by 4 bases and J by 2 bases, with 15 bases between. The CDR3 is 15 amino acids. The V gene's germline CDR1 is SGDLS and CDR2 YYNGEE. DNA of the CDR3: TGTGCCAGCAGCCCGCGACAGGTCCCCAACTATGGCTACACCTTC. Translation: CASSPRQVPNYGYTF.